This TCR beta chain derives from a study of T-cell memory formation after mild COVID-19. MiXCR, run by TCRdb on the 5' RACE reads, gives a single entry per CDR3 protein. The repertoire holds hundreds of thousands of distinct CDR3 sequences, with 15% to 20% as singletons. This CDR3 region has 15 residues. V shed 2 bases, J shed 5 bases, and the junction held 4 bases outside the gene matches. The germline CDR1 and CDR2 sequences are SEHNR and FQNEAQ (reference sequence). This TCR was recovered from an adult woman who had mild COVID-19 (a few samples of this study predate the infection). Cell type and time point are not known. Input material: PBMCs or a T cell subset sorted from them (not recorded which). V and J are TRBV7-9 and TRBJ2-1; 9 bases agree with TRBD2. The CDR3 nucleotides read TGTGCCAGCAGCTTAAGGACTAGCGTAGACAATGAGCAGTTCTTC. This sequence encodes CASSLRTSVDNEQFF.